These 23 T cell receptor beta chains were sequenced from one sample in a study of post-analysis software for immune sequencing data. Notes on the study in general: TRBV segments more frequent in patients than in controls numbered roughly 5 and included TRBV5-6, TRBV5-1 and TRBV20-1.

These receptors' antigens are unknown. Each TCR beta cDNA library carried unique molecular identifiers. Using its own MiXCR run on the PCR reads, TCRdb lists one record per CDR3 protein. The data show roughly 620,000 distinct CDR3 sequences, with roughly 47% seen just once and 1.5% to 2% held by the top ten. What was sequenced was blood. These receptors originate from a girl aged 10 to 17 with multiple sclerosis.

The chain is built from TRBV7-9 and TRBJ1-2; D is unclear. Germline assignment: CDR1 SEHNR and CDR2 FQNEAQ (reference sequence). The length of the CDR3 is 16 residues. V was trimmed by 7 bases and J by 0 bases, leaving 18 bases between them. In DNA, the CDR3 is TGTGCCAGCACTTTCCTTACGGGGTTTACTAACTATGGCTACACCTTC. Translation: CASTFLTGFTNYGYTF.

The chain is built from TRBV10-3 and TRBJ2-3; TRBD2 agrees at 7 bases. CDR1 is ENHRY and CDR2 is SYGVKD in the germline V gene. With V trimmed by 7 bases and J by 4 bases, 2 bases remained unmatched. The CDR3 spans 12 residues. The CDR3 sequence: CAIKRDADTQYF. CDR3 coding DNA: TGTGCCATCAAGCGGGATGCAGATACGCAGTATTTT.

This clonotype was picked up a small number of times. V gene TRBV6-6 combines with J gene TRBJ1-2, with 7 bases lining up with TRBD1. The CDR3 spans 13 residues. The V segment lost 5 bases and the J segment 4 bases; nucleotides outside the gene matches: 4. Germline lookup yields CDR1 MNHNY and CDR2 SVGAGI (reference sequence). The CDR3 DNA is TGTGCCAGCAGTACCGGGACAGCCTATGGCTACACCTTC. Translating it yields CASSTGTAYGYTF.

This chain links TRBV5-1 with TRBJ2-3, with 12 nucleotides matching TRBD2. The ends lost 0 bases at V and 4 bases at J; junction bases unmatched: 15. CDR3 length equals 20 residues. Germline lookup yields CDR1 SGHRS and CDR2 YFSETQ. The CDR3 loop is CASSLGLAGAPGPLPDTQYF. The CDR3 DNA follows: TGCGCCAGCAGCTTGGGACTAGCGGGAGCTCCCGGTCCCCTCCCAGATACGCAGTATTTT.

V gene TRBV12-3 or TRBV12-4 combines with J gene TRBJ2-3; 9 positions agree with TRBD1. V shed 5 bases, J shed 4 bases, and the junction held 7 bases outside the gene matches. The CDR3 runs 15 residues. In DNA, the CDR3 is TGTGCCAGCAGTCCCCGGACAGGGGCTCCAGATACGCAGTATTTT. Amino acids: CASSPRTGAPDTQYF.

V gene TRBV6-5 combines with J gene TRBJ2-7, with 9 bases identical to TRBD2. The ends lost 0 bases at V and 1 base at J; junction bases unmatched: 4. From germline, CDR1 is MNHEY and CDR2 SVGAGI. The length of the CDR3 is 16 residues. In nucleotides, the CDR3 is TGTGCCAGCAGTTACTCATCTAGCGGGGCATCCTACGAGCAGTACTTC. Its translation: CASSYSSSGASYEQYF.

The rearrangement joins TRBV5-1 to TRBJ1-1; 7 bases align to TRBD1. CDR3 length equals 14 residues. The V segment lost 2 bases and the J segment 1 base; nucleotides outside the gene matches: 2. Germline loops: CDR1 SGHRS, CDR2 YFSETQ. The CDR3 spells CASSFWDRNTEAFF. The CDR3 nucleotides are TGCGCCAGCAGCTTCTGGGACAGGAACACTGAAGCTTTCTTT.

The genes are TRBV29-1 and TRBJ2-5, with 12 positions matching TRBD2. The CDR3 totals 15 residues. Germline V gives CDR1 SQVTM, CDR2 ANQGSEA. The trim removed 5 bases at V and 1 base at J, leaving 5 bases unmatched. The CDR3 reads CSVRLAGEFQETQYF. In DNA form, the CDR3 reads TGCAGCGTTCGACTAGCGGGGGAGTTCCAAGAGACCCAGTACTTC.

This clonotype was found a few times. J is TRBJ2-7 and V is TRBV12-3 or TRBV12-4, with 7 bases aligning to TRBD1. The CDR3 covers 14 residues. J gave up 3 bases and V 4 bases, and 6 bases lay outside the gene matches. The CDR3 bases are TGTGCCAGCAGTTATGAGGGGGCCGGCTACGAGCAGTACTTC. This encodes CASSYEGAGYEQYF.

This clonotype was observed a single time. This chain links TRBV12-3 or TRBV12-4 with TRBJ2-4; perhaps D is TRBD1 or TRBD2 (5 bases each). The J call may be mistaken, given a closer DNA end match to TRBJ2-7. The CDR3 contains 14 residues. The CDR3 here is CASSKLGTSYEQYF. Written as DNA, the CDR3 is TGTGCCAGCAGCAAACTAGGGACCTCCTACGAGCAGTACTTC.

The rearrangement joins TRBV7-2 to TRBJ2-7, with 9 nucleotides matching TRBD1. The CDR3 is made up of 14 amino acids. V lost 6 bases, J lost 3 bases, and 6 bases stayed unmatched. CDR1 and CDR2 from the germline V gene are SGHTA and FQGNSA. CDR3 sequence: CASRRQGGLYEQYF. In DNA form, the CDR3 reads TGTGCCAGCAGAAGACAGGGGGGCCTCTACGAGCAGTACTTC.

This chain links TRBV13 with TRBJ2-3; 7 bases agree with TRBD2. The CDR3 has 15 residues. Germline trimming cut 4 bases from V and 2 bases from J; bases unmatched to any gene: 6. Germline loops: CDR1 PRHDT, CDR2 FYEKMQ (reference sequence). The CDR3 DNA sequence: TGTGCCAGCAGCTCAGCGGGACTCACCACAGATACGCAGTATTTT. Its protein is CASSSAGLTTDTQYF. The variable domain in full, completed from reference TRBV13 and TRBJ2-3, reads AAGVIQSPRHLIKEKRETATLKCYPIPRHDTVYWYQQGPGQDPQFLISFYEKMQSDKGSIPDRFSAQQFSDYHSELNMSSLELGDSALYFCASSSAGLTTDTQYFGPGTRLTVL.

This clonotype was picked up one time. The CDR3 spells CASSLGGGLGQFF. The CDR3 DNA reads as TGTGCCAGCAGTTTAGGCGGGGGTTTGGGGCAGTTCTTC. V gene TRBV12-3 or TRBV12-4 combines with J gene TRBJ2-1; TRBD2 matches at 7 bases. This CDR3 spans 13 amino acids. The junction had 6 bases not matched to a gene; V was cut back by 1 base and J by 12 bases.

This rearrangement joins TRBV13 to TRBJ2-4; no reliable D call. TRBJ2-7 matches the DNA end more closely, so the J call is doubtful. The germline CDR1 and CDR2 sequences are PRHDT and FYEKMQ (reference sequence). The CDR3 spans 14 residues. The CDR3 loop is CASSRAHLNDEQYF. As DNA, the CDR3 is TGTGCCAGCAGCCGGGCCCACTTGAACGACGAGCAGTACTTC.

This clonotype was seen more than once but under ten times. The gene calls are TRBV12-3 or TRBV12-4 and TRBJ1-2; D might be TRBD1 (6 bases). CDR3 length equals 13 residues. V dropped 5 bases and J dropped 0 bases, with 7 bases sitting between them. The CDR3 DNA follows: TGTGCCAGCAGTAACAGGGCTAACTATGGCTACACCTTC. It encodes CASSNRANYGYTF.

The chain uses TRBV6-5 and TRBJ1-2, with D maybe TRBD1 (5 bases). From germline, CDR1 is MNHEY and CDR2 SVGAGI. V was shortened by 2 bases and J by 7 bases, with 11 bases between the two germline ends. The length of the CDR3 is 13 residues. The CDR3 nucleotides read TGTGCCAGCAGTTACCCCGGGACTGGTGGCTACACCTTC. Amino acid sequence: CASSYPGTGGYTF.

This clonotype was seen only once. This sequence joins TRBV29-1 and TRBJ2-3; D is unresolved. Trimming cost V 2 bases and J 6 bases, with 18 bases left between them. The CDR3 is made up of 15 amino acids. Per germline, CDR1 SQVTM and CDR2 ANQGSEA. As DNA, the CDR3 is TGCAGCGTTGAATACCCAGCGCGTCATGGGGATACGCAGTATTTT. This codes for CSVEYPARHGDTQYF.

The V call is TRBV20-1, the J call TRBJ2-1, with TRBD2 matching 8 bases. Looked up from germline, CDR1 is DFQATT and CDR2 is SNEGSKA (reference sequence). The CDR3 runs 16 residues. Germline trimming cut 0 bases from V and 2 bases from J; bases unmatched to any gene: 6. This CDR3 reads CSARDPGGPTYNEQFF. The CDR3 region has the DNA TGCAGTGCTAGAGACCCGGGAGGGCCCACCTACAATGAGCAGTTCTTC.

This sequence joins TRBV5-1 and TRBJ2-5; D possibly uses TRBD1 or TRBD2 (6 bases each). Gene TRBJ2-7 matches the end of the DNA better, so the J call may be wrong. The CDR3 consists of 15 residues. Germline V gene data show CDR1 as SGHRS and CDR2 as YFSETQ. The DNA for the CDR3 is TGCGCCAGCAGCTTGATCGAAGGGGGGACCTACGAGCAGTACTTC. Its protein product is CASSLIEGGTYEQYF.

The rearrangement joins TRBV29-1 to TRBJ1-2; D is possibly TRBD1 (6 bases). This CDR3 is 10 amino acids long. Germline V gives CDR1 SQVTM, CDR2 ANQGSEA. The V end was cut by 5 bases, the J end by 8 bases, with 9 bases between. The CDR3: CSVLQGGYTF. The CDR3 nucleotides read TGCAGCGTTCTCCAGGGGGGCTACACCTTC.

The gene calls are TRBV10-3 and TRBJ2-7, with D tentatively TRBD2 (7 bases). CDR3 length: 15 residues. Trimming left V 5 bases short and J 7 bases short, with 21 bases between. Germline V CDR1 and CDR2: ENHRY, SYGVKD. Written as DNA, the CDR3 is TGTGCCATCAGTTTGGGGGGGCAGGTCAGGCCGGAGCAGTACTTC. Its translation: CAISLGGQVRPEQYF.

This clonotype was observed a handful of times. The chain joins TRBV5-1 to TRBJ2-3; 8 bases match TRBD2. CDR3 size: 14 residues. Per the germline V gene, CDR1 is SGHRS and CDR2 is YFSETQ. Unmatched junction bases numbered 4, after V lost 3 bases and J lost 4 bases. CDR3 residues: CASSSGGASDTQYF. The CDR3 DNA reads TGCGCCAGCAGCTCCGGGGGGGCTTCAGATACGCAGTATTTT.

This clonotype appeared a few times. This rearrangement joins TRBV29-1 to TRBJ1-4; weak D call: TRBD1 (5 bases). The length of the CDR3 is 15 residues. Germline V gives CDR1 SQVTM, CDR2 ANQGSEA. The V and J ends lost 7 bases and 0 bases respectively, with 15 bases between them. Here the CDR3 reads CSASRGFSTNEKLFF. The CDR3 bases are TGCAGCGCGTCGCGGGGGTTTTCAACTAATGAAAAACTGTTTTTT.